The clone carrying this T cell receptor (beta chain) was counted many times. This specimen comes from a study of T cells in Graves' hyperthyroidism and ophthalmopathy. The CDR3 runs to 15 residues. In germline, CDR1 is LGHDT, CDR2 YNNKEL (reference sequence). The V end was cut by 4 bases, the J end by 0 bases, with 12 bases between. Amplification yielded TCR beta CDR3 regions, with RNA transcripts as the source. First-round RT-PCR of the TCR CDR3 relied on the HTBI primer set. TCRdb re-analysed the multiplex PCR reads in MiXCR, keeping a single row per CDR3 protein. The sample contains 350,000 to 400,000 distinct CDR3 sequences, 11% to 15% of which appear only once. Newly diagnosed hyperthyroidism, duration under 2 months, in patients aged 18 to 65.

The rearrangement uses TRBV3-1 and TRBJ1-1; D is undetermined. The sequenced material came from blood. This receptor was taken from a woman aged 55-75 years with Graves' hyperthyroidism. CDR3 coding DNA: TGTGCCAGCAGCCCCCCGGGATACTTGAACACTGAAGCTTTCTTT. It translates to CASSPPGYLNTEAFF.